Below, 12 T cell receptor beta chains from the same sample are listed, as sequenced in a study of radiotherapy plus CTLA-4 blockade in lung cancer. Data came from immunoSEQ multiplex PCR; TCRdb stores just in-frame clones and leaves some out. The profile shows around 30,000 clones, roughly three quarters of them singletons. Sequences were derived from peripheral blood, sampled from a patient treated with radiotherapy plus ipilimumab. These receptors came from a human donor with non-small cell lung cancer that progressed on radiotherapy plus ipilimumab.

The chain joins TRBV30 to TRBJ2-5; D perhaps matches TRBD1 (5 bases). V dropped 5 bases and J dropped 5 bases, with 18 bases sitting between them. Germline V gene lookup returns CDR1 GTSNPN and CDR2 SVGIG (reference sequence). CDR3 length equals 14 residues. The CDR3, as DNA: TGTGCCTGGGGAAAGGGGCTACTTGGGGAGACCCAGTACTTC. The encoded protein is CAWGKGLLGETQYF.

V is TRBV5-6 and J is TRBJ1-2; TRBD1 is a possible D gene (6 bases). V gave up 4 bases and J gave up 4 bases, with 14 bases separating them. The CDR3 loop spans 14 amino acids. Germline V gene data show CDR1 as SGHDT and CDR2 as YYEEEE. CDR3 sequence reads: CASSQGTAAYGYTF. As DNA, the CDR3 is TGTGCCAGCAGCCAGGGGACGGCGGCCTATGGCTACACCTTC.

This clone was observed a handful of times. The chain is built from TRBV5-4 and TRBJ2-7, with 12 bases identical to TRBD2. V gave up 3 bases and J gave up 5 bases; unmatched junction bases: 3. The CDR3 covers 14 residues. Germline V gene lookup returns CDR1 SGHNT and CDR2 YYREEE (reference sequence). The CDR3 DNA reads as TGTGCCAGCAGCTCACTAGCGGGGGGCCACGAGCAGTACTTC. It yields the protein CASSSLAGGHEQYF.

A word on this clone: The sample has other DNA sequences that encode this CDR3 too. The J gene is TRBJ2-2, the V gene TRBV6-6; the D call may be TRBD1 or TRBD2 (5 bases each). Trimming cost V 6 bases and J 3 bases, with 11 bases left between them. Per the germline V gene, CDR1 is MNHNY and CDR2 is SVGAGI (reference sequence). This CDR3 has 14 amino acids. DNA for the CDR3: TGTGCCAGCAGGCCGAGAGGGGACACCGGGGAGCTGTTTTTT. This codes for CASRPRGDTGELFF.

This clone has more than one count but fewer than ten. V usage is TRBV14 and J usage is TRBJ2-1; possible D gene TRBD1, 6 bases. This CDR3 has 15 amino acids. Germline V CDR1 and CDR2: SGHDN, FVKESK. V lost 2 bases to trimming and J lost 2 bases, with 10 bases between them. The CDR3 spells CASSQPGDPYNEQFF. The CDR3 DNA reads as TGTGCCAGCAGCCAACCAGGGGACCCCTACAATGAGCAGTTCTTC.

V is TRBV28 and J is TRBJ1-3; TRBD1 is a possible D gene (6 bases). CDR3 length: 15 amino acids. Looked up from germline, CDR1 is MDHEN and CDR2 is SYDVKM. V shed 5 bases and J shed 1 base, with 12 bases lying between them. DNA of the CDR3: TGTGCCAGCAGTCCTCCCGACAGGTCTGGAAACACCATATATTTT. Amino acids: CASSPPDRSGNTIYF.

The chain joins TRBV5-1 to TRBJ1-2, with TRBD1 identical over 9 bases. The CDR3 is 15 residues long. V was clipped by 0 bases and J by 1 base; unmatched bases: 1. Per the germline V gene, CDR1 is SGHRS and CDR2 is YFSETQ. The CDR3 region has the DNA TGCGCCAGCAGCTTGGAGGGACAGGGTAACTATGGCTACACCTTC. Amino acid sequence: CASSLEGQGNYGYTF.

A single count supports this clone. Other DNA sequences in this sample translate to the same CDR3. The CDR3 DNA is TGTGCCAGCAGCCCGGACAGCCAAGAGACCCAGTACTTC. Its protein is CASSPDSQETQYF. The chain uses TRBV7-7 and TRBJ2-5, with D perhaps TRBD1 (6 bases). The length of the CDR3 is 13 residues. V was clipped by 5 bases and J by 1 base, with 8 bases between them. Germline V gene data show CDR1 as SSHAT and CDR2 as FNYEAQ (reference sequence).

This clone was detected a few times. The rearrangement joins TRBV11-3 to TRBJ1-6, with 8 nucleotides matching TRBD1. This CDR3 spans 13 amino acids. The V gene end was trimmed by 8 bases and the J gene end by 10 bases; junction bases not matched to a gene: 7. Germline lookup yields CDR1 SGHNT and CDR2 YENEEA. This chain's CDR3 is CASGTGGYSPLHF. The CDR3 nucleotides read TGTGCCAGCGGTACAGGGGGGTACTCACCCCTCCACTTT.

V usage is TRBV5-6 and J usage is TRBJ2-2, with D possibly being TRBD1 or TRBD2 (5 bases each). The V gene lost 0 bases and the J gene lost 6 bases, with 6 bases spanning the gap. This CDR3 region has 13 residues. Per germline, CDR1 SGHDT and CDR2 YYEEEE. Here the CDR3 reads CASSLGGAGELFF. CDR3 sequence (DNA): TGTGCCAGCAGCTTGGGAGGGGCCGGGGAGCTGTTTTTT.

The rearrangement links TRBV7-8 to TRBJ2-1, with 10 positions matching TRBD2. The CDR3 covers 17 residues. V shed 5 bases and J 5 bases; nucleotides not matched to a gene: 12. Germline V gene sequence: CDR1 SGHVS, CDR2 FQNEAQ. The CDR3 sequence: CASSRRSTSGEHNEQFF. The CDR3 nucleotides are TGTGCCAGCAGCCGCCGGAGCACTAGCGGGGAACACAATGAGCAGTTCTTC.

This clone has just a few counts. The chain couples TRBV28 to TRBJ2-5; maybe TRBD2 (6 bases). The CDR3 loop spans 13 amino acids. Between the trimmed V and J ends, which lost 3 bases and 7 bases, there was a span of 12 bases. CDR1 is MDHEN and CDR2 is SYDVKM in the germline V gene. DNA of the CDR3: TGTGCCAGCAGTTTGAATAACGGGGGGACCCAGTACTTC. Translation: CASSLNNGGTQYF.